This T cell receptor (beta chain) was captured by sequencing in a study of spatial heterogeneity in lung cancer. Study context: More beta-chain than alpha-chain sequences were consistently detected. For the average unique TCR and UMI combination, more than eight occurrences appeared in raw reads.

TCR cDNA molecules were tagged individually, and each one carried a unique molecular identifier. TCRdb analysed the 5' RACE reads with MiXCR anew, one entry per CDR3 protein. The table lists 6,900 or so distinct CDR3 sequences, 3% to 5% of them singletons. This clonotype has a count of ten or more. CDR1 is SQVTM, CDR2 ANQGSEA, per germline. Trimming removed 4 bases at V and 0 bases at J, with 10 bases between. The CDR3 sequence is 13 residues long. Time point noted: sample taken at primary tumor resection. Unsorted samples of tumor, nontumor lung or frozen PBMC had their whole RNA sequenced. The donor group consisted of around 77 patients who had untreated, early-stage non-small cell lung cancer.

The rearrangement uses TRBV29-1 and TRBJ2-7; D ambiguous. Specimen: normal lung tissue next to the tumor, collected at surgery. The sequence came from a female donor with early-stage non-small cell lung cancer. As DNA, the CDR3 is TGCAGCGTTGTCAAGGCTTCCTCCTACGAGCAGTACTTC. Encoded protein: CSVVKASSYEQYF.